This entry is about one T cell receptor beta chain. This clonotype appeared many times. No cognate antigen has been identified for it. Base qualities are not provided; no much larger clone lies one nucleotide away. The data were obtained in a study of early T cells in non-severe SARS-CoV-2 infection (dated by TCRdb to the early 2020s). Looking at the study overall: Because TCR sequencing was done on bulk RNA from unsorted whole blood, the alpha and beta chains could not be paired. General conclusions and limits of the study: VDJdb matching was skewed toward anti-spike CD8 responses and likely underestimated virus-specific expansions by missing private and CD4 specificities.

The CDR3 has 18 amino acids, counting the end cysteine and phenylalanine. The entry retains the CDR3 DNA only, 54 bases that are in frame from base 1. Trimmed from V: 3 bases; trimmed from J: 5 bases; junction bases lacking a gene match: 10. As encoded in the germline V gene, CDR1 is KGHSH while CDR2 is LQKENI. Set within a cohort of healthcare workers in London, UK, this nested case-control study involved weekly PCR testing of nasopharyngeal swabs along with blood sampling. Healthcare workers were recruited between 23 and 31 March 2020, during the week of the UK lockdown, and were followed weekly for up to roughly 16 weeks. Library construction relied on 5' RACE. Sequencing was performed on a NextSeq 500. In the TCR library protocol, unique molecular identifiers were attached to individual cDNA molecules to correct for PCR bias and sequencing error. Both TCR alpha and beta chains were sequenced, and tight co-correlation was observed between alpha and beta sequence abundances in each sample. The paper's data handling went like this. Decombinator V4 was used to annotate TCR sequences for V gene, J gene and CDR3. Expanded TCRs were defined as changing significantly between any two time points under a Poisson model with p below 0.0001. TCR abundances were normalised to the total number of TCRs sequenced per sample and were expressed as counts per million. MAIT TCRs were defined by TRAV1-2 paired with TRAJ12, TRAJ20 or TRAJ33, and iNKT TCRs by TRAV10 paired with TRAJ18. VDJdb, accessed 1 November 2021, was searched for CMV, EBV and SARS-CoV-2 annotated TCRs, with TCRs annotated for multiple antigens excluded. The raw public data were reprocessed by TCRdb itself: fastp quality trimming at Q25, MiXCR clonotype calling, in-frame beta chains only. Merged by CDR3 protein, the rows form single entries marked with the most common genes and DNA. These V and J calls originate from TCRdb's pipeline instead of the authors' own analysis. For this sample the table gives some 50,000 distinct CDR3 sequences, of which around 6% were detected only once. The ten biggest clones cover 4.5% of the sample.

Sequenced input: whole blood. The sequence links TRBV18 to TRBJ2-2, with 12 bases in between that match TRBD1. The sequence was obtained from an adult who was a healthcare worker with PCR-confirmed SARS-CoV-2 infection or an uninfected control (not recorded which). The DNA is TGTGCCAGCTCACCTACGGGACAGGGGGCGCGGAGAACCGGGGAGCTGTTTTTT. The resulting protein is CASSPTGQGARRTGELFF.